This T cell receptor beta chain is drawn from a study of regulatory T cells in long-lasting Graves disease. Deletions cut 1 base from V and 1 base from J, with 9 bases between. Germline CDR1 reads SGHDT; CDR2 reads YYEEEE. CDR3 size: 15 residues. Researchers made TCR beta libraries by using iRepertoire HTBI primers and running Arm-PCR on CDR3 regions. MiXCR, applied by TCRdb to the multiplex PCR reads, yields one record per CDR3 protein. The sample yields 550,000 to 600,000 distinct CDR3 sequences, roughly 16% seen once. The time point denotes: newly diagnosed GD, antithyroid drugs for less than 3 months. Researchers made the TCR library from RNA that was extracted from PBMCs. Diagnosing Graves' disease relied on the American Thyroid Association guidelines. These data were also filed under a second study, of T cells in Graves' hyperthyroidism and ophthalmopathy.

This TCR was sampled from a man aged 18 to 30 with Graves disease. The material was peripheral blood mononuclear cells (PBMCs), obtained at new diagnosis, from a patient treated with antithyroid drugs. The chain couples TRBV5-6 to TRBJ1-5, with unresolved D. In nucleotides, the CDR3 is TGTGCCAGCAGCTTGAGACGGAGAAGCAATCAGCCCCAGCATTTT. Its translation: CASSLRRRSNQPQHF.